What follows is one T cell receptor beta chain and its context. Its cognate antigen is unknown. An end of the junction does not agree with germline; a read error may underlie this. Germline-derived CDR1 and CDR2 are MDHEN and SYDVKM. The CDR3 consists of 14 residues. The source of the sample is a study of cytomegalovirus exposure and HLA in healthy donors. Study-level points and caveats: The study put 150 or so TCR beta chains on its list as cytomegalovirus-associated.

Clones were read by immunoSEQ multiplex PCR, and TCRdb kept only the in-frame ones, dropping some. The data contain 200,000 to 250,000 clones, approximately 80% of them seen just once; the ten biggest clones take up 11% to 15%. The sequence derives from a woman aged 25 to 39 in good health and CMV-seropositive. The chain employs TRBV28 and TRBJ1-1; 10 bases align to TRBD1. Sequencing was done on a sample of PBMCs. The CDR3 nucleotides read TGTGCCAGCAGCCCTCCCCCGGACAGGGGGGGTGTTAACTTT. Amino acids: CASSPPPDRGGVNF. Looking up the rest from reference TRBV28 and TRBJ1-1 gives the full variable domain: DVKVTQSSRYLVKRTGEKVFLECVQDMDHENMFWYRQDPGLGLRLIYFSYDVKMKEKGDIPEGYSVSREKKERFSLILESASTNQTSMYLCASSPPPDRGGVNFGQGTRLTVV.